This T cell receptor beta chain stems from a study of blood T cell repertoires in COVID-19. The CDR3 sequence is 15 residues long. V was shortened by 4 bases and J by 6 bases, with 15 bases between the two germline ends. In germline, CDR1 is MNHNY, CDR2 SVGAGI (reference sequence). Profiled with immunoSEQ multiplex PCR; TCRdb holds only in-frame clones, not every one. The sample gives 300,000 to 400,000 clones, around 88% of which show up once; 1.5% to 2% is in the top ten. The clonotype originates from a woman in her 30s with COVID-19, enrolled during active disease. This chain links TRBV6-6 with TRBJ2-2; maybe TRBD1 (5 bases). The specimen sequenced was peripheral blood. The CDR3 DNA reads as TGTGCCAGCAGTTCATTCGAAGCAGGGCCCGGGGAGCTGTTTTTT. Its translation is CASSSFEAGPGELFF.